These 25 T cell receptor beta chains came from one sample sequenced in a study of cytomegalovirus exposure and HLA in healthy donors. Sequenced by immunoSEQ multiplex PCR; TCRdb stores in-frame clones only, minus some. The data hold about 180,000 clones, with around nine tenths observed a single time. The sample comprised PBMCs. These TCRs come from a man aged 18 to 30 in good health and CMV-seropositive.

J is TRBJ2-1 and V is TRBV28; weak D call: TRBD1 (5 bases). The CDR3 consists of 16 residues. The V end lost 6 bases, the J end lost 0 bases, and 15 bases lay between the germline ends. The germline V gene has CDR1 MDHEN and CDR2 SYDVKM. The CDR3 loop is CASSRVAAYSYNEQFF. CDR3 in DNA: TGTGCCAGCAGCAGGGTGGCGGCCTACTCCTACAATGAGCAGTTCTTC.

This chain joins TRBV28 and TRBJ2-7; 8 nucleotides align to TRBD2. This CDR3 spans 15 amino acids. Germline lookup yields CDR1 MDHEN and CDR2 SYDVKM. V was pared by 6 bases and J by 5 bases, with 12 bases of the junction left unmatched. In DNA form, the CDR3 reads TGTGCCAGCAGCTGGGTGCGGGAGGTGGGAGACGAGCAGTACTTC. Its protein is CASSWVREVGDEQYF.

This clone appeared once. This rearrangement joins TRBV27 to TRBJ1-2; 9 positions match TRBD1. Per germline, CDR1 MNHEY and CDR2 SMNVEV (reference sequence). The J segment lost 6 bases and the V segment lost 4 bases, leaving 12 bases of the junction unmatched. This CDR3 has 16 amino acids. CDR3 nucleotide sequence: TGTGCCAGCAGTTCCTCTGGGACAGGGAACTTGGATGGCTACACCTTC. Translating gives CASSSSGTGNLDGYTF.

The chain carries TRBV2 and TRBJ1-1; a possible D gene is TRBD1 (5 bases). The germline V and J ends were trimmed by 9 bases and 6 bases, with 17 bases remaining between them. Germline assignment: CDR1 SNHLY and CDR2 FYNNEI. The CDR3 loop spans 13 amino acids. The CDR3 DNA follows: TGTGCCAGTTCAGGGTATTTGGGCTCTGAAGCTTTCTTT. This codes for CASSGYLGSEAFF.

The chain couples TRBV14 to TRBJ1-5; D call uncertain. The length of the CDR3 is 16 residues. CDR1 is SGHDN and CDR2 is FVKESK in the germline V gene. Trimming removed 0 bases at V and 6 bases at J, with 15 bases between. The DNA of the CDR3 is TGTGCCAGCAGCCAAGATGTACGGGGTCCGGGTCAGCCCCAGCATTTT. Translating it yields CASSQDVRGPGQPQHF.

The chain carries TRBV14 and TRBJ2-7; D is unresolved. The CDR3 consists of 15 residues. V shed 0 bases and J shed 0 bases, with 9 bases lying between them. CDR1 SGHDN and CDR2 FVKESK come from the germline V gene. The CDR3, as DNA: TGTGCCAGCAGCCAAGATCCAGCGACCTCCTACGAGCAGTACTTC. Translated: CASSQDPATSYEQYF. Filled out from reference TRBV14 and TRBJ2-7, the complete variable domain reads EAGVTQFPSHSVIEKGQTVTLRCDPISGHDNLYWYRRVMGKEIKFLLHFVKESKQDESGMPNNRFLAERTGGTYSTLKVQPAELEDSGVYFCASSQDPATSYEQYFGPGTRLTVT.

The CDR3 nucleotides are TGTGCCAGCAGCCCCACGAGTCACCGCGCCTACGAGCAGTACTTC. Protein sequence: CASSPTSHRAYEQYF. The J gene is TRBJ2-7, the V gene TRBV9, with D unclear. V was pared by 4 bases and J by 2 bases, with 16 bases between. From germline, CDR1 is SGDLS and CDR2 YYNGEE. The CDR3 spans 15 residues.

This clone has more than one count but fewer than ten. The chain uses TRBV5-4 and TRBJ2-5; possible D gene TRBD1, 6 bases. The germline CDR1 and CDR2 sequences are SGHNT and YYREEE (reference sequence). This CDR3 is 15 amino acids long. Between the trimmed V and J ends, which lost 1 base and 4 bases, there was a span of 14 bases. CDR3 in amino acids: CASSLQPRGGETQYF. CDR3 coding DNA: TGTGCCAGCAGCTTGCAACCGAGAGGGGGAGAGACCCAGTACTTC.

This chain connects TRBV27 to TRBJ2-1, with TRBD1 matching over 12 bases. The CDR3 is 14 residues long. V lost 6 bases to trimming and J lost 8 bases; unmatched junction nucleotides: 5. Germline V gene data show CDR1 as MNHEY and CDR2 as SMNVEV (reference sequence). CDR3 amino acids: CASRPGTGGDEQFF. Written as DNA, the CDR3 is TGTGCCAGCAGACCCGGGACAGGGGGCGATGAGCAGTTCTTC.

The chain carries TRBV5-6 and TRBJ1-1; 9 bases map to TRBD1. The CDR3 contains 13 residues. CDR1 is SGHDT, CDR2 YYEEEE, per germline. The ends lost 4 bases at V and 2 bases at J; junction bases unmatched: 0. CDR3 in amino acids: CASSTGGNTEAFF. In DNA, the CDR3 is TGTGCCAGCAGCACAGGGGGCAACACTGAAGCTTTCTTT.

The chain carries TRBV5-1 and TRBJ2-5; TRBD1 agrees at 9 bases. The germline V gene encodes CDR1 SGHRS and CDR2 YFSETQ. Trimming removed 6 bases from V and 4 bases from J; junction bases left unmatched: 10. The CDR3 consists of 15 residues. CDR3 region: CASTNGQGTGETQYF. DNA for the CDR3: TGCGCCAGCACCAATGGACAGGGGACGGGAGAGACCCAGTACTTC.

J is TRBJ2-1 and V is TRBV4-2, with unresolved D. Trimming took off 0 bases at V and 0 bases at J, with 12 bases between the two ends. Germline V CDR1 and CDR2: LGHNA, YNFKEQ. The CDR3 spans 17 residues. CDR3 sequence reads: CASSQDVEKSSYNEQFF. For the CDR3, the DNA is TGTGCCAGCAGCCAAGATGTTGAGAAAAGCTCCTACAATGAGCAGTTCTTC.

V and J are TRBV9 and TRBJ2-7, with a weak D call TRBD1 (5 bases). Trimming took 0 bases from V and 6 from J, leaving 16 bases between them. CDR3 size: 15 residues. Germline CDR1 SGDLS, CDR2 YYNGEE. As DNA, the CDR3 is TGTGCCAGCAGCGTAGCCGGCAGGGATCGAGGCGAGCAGTACTTC. Its protein is CASSVAGRDRGEQYF. Variable domain in full (rest from reference TRBV9 and TRBJ2-7): DSGVTQTPKHLITATGQRVTLRCSPRSGDLSVYWYQQSLDQGLQFLIQYYNGEERAKGNILERFSAQQFPDLHSELNLSSLELGDSALYFCASSVAGRDRGEQYFGPGTRLTVT.

The rearrangement uses TRBV4-1 and TRBJ2-1; 7 nucleotides agree with TRBD1. The CDR3 sequence is 15 residues long. Germline lookup yields CDR1 MGHRA and CDR2 YSYEKL. V was clipped by 4 bases and J by 5 bases; unmatched bases: 8. Written as DNA, the CDR3 is TGCGCCAGCAGCCCACCCCGGACAGGCCACAATGAGCAGTTCTTC. Protein product: CASSPPRTGHNEQFF.

This chain connects TRBV18 to TRBJ2-3; TRBD2 is a possible D gene (6 bases). The CDR3 spans 15 residues. Trimming removed 2 bases at V and 1 base at J, with 10 bases between. Germline V CDR1 and CDR2: KGHSH, LQKENI. CDR3 sequence: CASSPSGGGTDTQYF. For the CDR3, the DNA is TGTGCCAGCTCACCATCAGGAGGGGGCACAGATACGCAGTATTTT.

This chain links TRBV6-1 with TRBJ2-7, with 9 bases aligning to TRBD2. This CDR3 region has 14 residues. J lost 3 bases, V lost 4 bases, and 4 bases had no gene match. CDR1 is MNHNS and CDR2 is SASEGT in the germline V gene. CDR3 sequence reads: CASSGASGIYEQYF. CDR3 DNA: TGTGCCAGCAGTGGGGCTAGCGGGATCTACGAGCAGTACTTC.

The chain has TRBV4-2 and TRBJ2-3; maybe TRBD1 (5 bases). The CDR3 consists of 14 residues. V lost 1 base, J lost 10 bases, and 15 bases lay in between. Germline CDR1 and CDR2: LGHNA and YNFKEQ. The CDR3, as DNA: TGTGCCAGCAGCCAAGGGGCCGCCCAAGGGGCGCAGTATTTT. Its protein product is CASSQGAAQGAQYF.

CDR3 DNA: TGTGCCAGTAGTTCGGGACTAGTATTCTCTTACGAGCAGTACTTC. Amino acids: CASSSGLVFSYEQYF. The V gene is TRBV19, the J gene TRBJ2-7; 8 bases agree with TRBD2. The length of the CDR3 is 15 residues. V trimming: 5 bases; J trimming: 4 bases; junction bases outside the gene matches: 10. CDR1 LNHDA and CDR2 SQIVND come from the germline V gene (reference sequence).

This rearrangement joins TRBV7-8 to TRBJ2-5; possible D gene TRBD2, 6 bases. The V gene's germline CDR1 is SGHVS and CDR2 FQNEAQ. V lost 6 bases to trimming and J lost 5 bases, with 19 bases between them. The CDR3 consists of 15 residues. Written as DNA, the CDR3 is TGTGCCAGCAGTCGGGTAACGGGGGTGTTCGAGACCCAGTACTTC. Residues: CASSRVTGVFETQYF.

This chain uses TRBV7-9 with TRBJ2-1; D gene unclear. The CDR3 has 15 residues. In germline, CDR1 is SEHNR, CDR2 FQNEAQ (reference sequence). With 5 bases removed from V and 3 bases from J, the gap between germline ends came to 14 bases. The CDR3 loop reads CASSPDPQSYNEQFF. The CDR3 DNA sequence: TGTGCCAGCAGCCCAGACCCACAGAGCTACAATGAGCAGTTCTTC.

The V gene is TRBV4-1, the J gene TRBJ1-2, with 7 bases that match TRBD1. The CDR3 consists of 14 residues. Looked up from germline, CDR1 is MGHRA and CDR2 is YSYEKL. The trim removed 1 base at V and 8 bases at J, leaving 7 bases unmatched. The CDR3 nucleotides read TGCGCCAGCAGCCAAGGGACAGGAACTGGGGGCTACACCTTC. Encoded protein: CASSQGTGTGGYTF.

This clone was seen a single time. The rearrangement joins TRBV5-1 to TRBJ1-3; D gene ambiguous. The germline gives CDR1 SGHRS, CDR2 YFSETQ. V was trimmed by 4 bases and J by 0 bases, leaving 11 bases between them. This CDR3 comprises 15 residues. The chain's CDR3 is CASSPQGSSGNTIYF. The CDR3 DNA sequence: TGCGCCAGCAGCCCACAAGGGAGCTCTGGAAACACCATATATTTT.

The chain is built from TRBV5-1 and TRBJ2-7, with TRBD2 matching over 9 bases. This CDR3 region has 19 residues. Trimming removed 1 base from V and 2 bases from J; junction bases left unmatched: 16. Looked up from germline, CDR1 is SGHRS and CDR2 is YFSETQ. This CDR3 reads CASSLKRSSGGLAAYEQYF. The CDR3 coding sequence is TGCGCCAGCAGCTTGAAGCGTAGTAGCGGGGGCCTGGCAGCCTACGAGCAGTACTTC.

J is TRBJ2-2 and V is TRBV4-1; 7 bases agree with TRBD1. Germline V gene lookup returns CDR1 MGHRA and CDR2 YSYEKL. The V gene end was trimmed by 4 bases and the J gene end by 5 bases; junction bases not matched to a gene: 4. The CDR3 sequence is 14 residues long. The CDR3 DNA reads TGCGCCAGCAGCCGACAGGGCGGGACCGGGGAGCTGTTTTTT. Encoded protein: CASSRQGGTGELFF.

In this sample, this clone turned up a few times. This chain connects TRBV29-1 to TRBJ1-2, with a tentative D call TRBD1 (5 bases). The CDR3 is 14 residues long. Per the germline V gene, CDR1 is SQVTM and CDR2 is ANQGSEA. V was shortened by 3 bases and J by 4 bases, with 15 bases between the two germline ends. CDR3 DNA: TGCAGCGTTGAGGGGCCTGGACCTAGCTATGGCTACACCTTC. It yields the protein CSVEGPGPSYGYTF.